This TCR beta chain comes out of a study of T-cell memory formation after mild COVID-19. Turning to the study itself: The study found TCR clusters largely donor specific.

Study conclusions and caveats: Clones that contracted from day 15 to 85 had balanced CD4/CD8; later expanders were CD4+ biased. The pre-infection memory compartment contained some responding clones, suggesting cross-reactive memory joined. Among contracting clones, CD4+ were mainly CM/EM and CD8+ enriched in EMRA.

In the case of this clonotype: What it recognizes is unknown.

The V end lost 6 bases, the J end lost 6 bases, and 17 bases lay between the germline ends. The CDR3 totals 14 residues. TCRdb re-derived calls from the 5' RACE reads in MiXCR, one entry per CDR3 protein. The sample contains some 110,000 distinct CDR3 sequences, 9.5% to 15% of which appear only once. Sequencing used PBMCs or a T cell subset sorted from them (not recorded which). The clonotype comes from an adult woman who had mild COVID-19 (a few samples of this study predate the infection). Cell type and time point are not known. The chain has TRBV12-3 or TRBV12-4 and TRBJ1-1; D is ambiguous. CDR3 residues: CASSDPQDGAEAFF. CDR3 nucleotide sequence: TGTGCCAGCAGCGACCCTCAGGACGGCGCTGAAGCTTTCTTT.